Shown below are 24 T cell receptor beta chains from a single sample sequenced in a study of post-analysis software for immune sequencing data. General study points: About five TRBV segments, including TRBV5-6, TRBV5-1 and TRBV20-1, were more frequent in patients than controls.

Their cognate antigens are unknown. Carried by the TCR beta cDNA libraries were unique molecular identifiers. MiXCR, applied by TCRdb to the PCR reads, yields one record per CDR3 protein. This table has over 700,000 distinct CDR3 sequences, roughly 30% appearing once. Sequencing was carried out using blood. The receptors derive from a girl aged 10 to 17 with multiple sclerosis.

The J gene is TRBJ2-1, the V gene TRBV20-1; 9 bases are shared with TRBD1. The CDR3 sequence is 15 residues long. Per germline, CDR1 DFQATT and CDR2 SNEGSKA (reference sequence). After removal of 5 bases from V and 7 bases from J, the junction contained 12 bases not matched to a gene. The CDR3 loop reads CSAPLGTGKGNEQFF. The CDR3 DNA is TGCAGTGCTCCCCTCGGGACAGGGAAAGGGAATGAGCAGTTCTTC.

This clonotype was observed a handful of times. This sequence joins TRBV13 and TRBJ2-7, with a possible D match to TRBD1 (6 bases). The CDR3 is 16 residues long. The V gene lost 4 bases and the J gene lost 5 bases, with 21 bases spanning the gap. The germline V gene encodes CDR1 PRHDT and CDR2 FYEKMQ (reference sequence). CDR3 loop: CASSSSPQGRYHEQYF. CDR3 bases: TGTGCCAGCAGCTCCAGCCCGCAGGGGCGTTATCACGAGCAGTACTTC.

This clonotype was seen repeatedly, ten times or more. The chain recombines TRBV12-3 or TRBV12-4 with TRBJ1-1; maybe TRBD1 (6 bases). V dropped 3 bases and J dropped 4 bases, with 12 bases sitting between them. The CDR3 covers 14 residues. The CDR3 loop reads CASSLDGGGTEAFF. The DNA for the CDR3 is TGTGCCAGCAGTTTGGACGGGGGCGGCACTGAAGCTTTCTTT.

Only a few counts were recorded for this clonotype. V gene TRBV7-2 combines with J gene TRBJ2-7, with 11 bases aligning to TRBD2. Germline V gives CDR1 SGHTA, CDR2 FQGNSA. V lost 3 bases to trimming and J lost 4 bases; unmatched junction nucleotides: 5. The CDR3 has 15 amino acids. CDR3 coding DNA: TGTGCCAGCAGCTTTACTAGCGGGAGCTCATACGAGCAGTACTTC. This gives the protein CASSFTSGSSYEQYF. Filled out from reference TRBV7-2 and TRBJ2-7, the complete variable domain reads GAGVSQSPSNKVTEKGKDVELRCDPISGHTALYWYRQSLGQGLEFLIYFQGNSAPDKSGLPSDRFSAERTGGSVSTLTIQRTQQEDSAVYLCASSFTSGSSYEQYFGPGTRLTVT.

The table lists this clonotype with a count of one. This rearrangement joins TRBV6-6 to TRBJ2-1, with TRBD2 matching 8 bases. V gave up 6 bases and J gave up 5 bases; unmatched junction bases: 12. The germline gives CDR1 MNHNY, CDR2 SVGAGI (reference sequence). This CDR3 has 16 residues. The CDR3 sequence is CASSGIRAGDDNEQFF. CDR3 bases: TGTGCCAGCAGCGGAATCCGAGCGGGGGATGACAATGAGCAGTTCTTC.

This clonotype was seen a handful of times. V usage is TRBV7-2 and J usage is TRBJ2-7, with a tentative D call TRBD2 (6 bases). The germline gives CDR1 SGHTA, CDR2 FQGNSA. V was cut by 6 bases and J by 7 bases, with 13 bases left in between. The CDR3 is 12 residues long. DNA for the CDR3: TGTGCCAGCAGATCATTAGGGAGGGAGCAGTACTTC. It encodes CASRSLGREQYF.

This clonotype turned up a few times. The genes are TRBV5-1 and TRBJ2-5, with D perhaps matching TRBD2 (5 bases). V shed 0 bases and J shed 11 bases, with 8 bases lying between them. Germline V lookup: CDR1 SGHRS, CDR2 YFSETQ. The CDR3 is 11 residues long. The CDR3 coding sequence is TGCGCCAGCAGCTTGGGGTCGGGACAGTACTTC. This translates into CASSLGSGQYF.

The chain couples TRBV29-1 to TRBJ2-3; D unclear. Trimming took 6 bases from V and 6 from J, leaving 19 bases between them. The germline V gene has CDR1 SQVTM and CDR2 ANQGSEA. CDR3 length: 14 residues. The CDR3 DNA sequence: TGCAGCGTCGACCTTTGGGCTGGCGATGATACGCAGTATTTT. Translated: CSVDLWAGDDTQYF.

V is TRBV3-1 and J is TRBJ1-3; 7 nucleotides align to TRBD1. The CDR3 extends over 17 amino acids. Trimming removed 4 bases from V and 2 bases from J; junction bases left unmatched: 11. CDR1 and CDR2 (germline): LGHDT, YNNKEL (reference sequence). The DNA for the CDR3 is TGTGCCAGCAGCCCACAACCGGGACAGTTAGCTGGAAACACCATATATTTT. The encoded protein is CASSPQPGQLAGNTIYF.

With respect to this clonotype: This may be a read error: a much more frequent sequence differs by one nucleotide. The rearrangement uses TRBV5-8 and TRBJ2-7; 12 nucleotides align to TRBD1. From germline, CDR1 is SGHTS and CDR2 YDEGEE. This CDR3 contains 15 residues. The CDR3 region is CTSSWDRGRIYEQYF. The CDR3 coding sequence is TGTACCAGCAGCTGGGACAGGGGGCGCATCTACGAGCAGTACTTC.

This clonotype was detected only a few times. The V call is TRBV12-3 or TRBV12-4, the J call TRBJ1-5; the match to TRBD1 covers 7 bases. CDR3 length equals 16 residues. The V gene end was trimmed by 6 bases and the J gene end by 1 base; junction bases not matched to a gene: 9. CDR3 nucleotide sequence: TGTGCCAGCAGGACAGGGCCCCCAGGAAGCAATCAGCCCCAGCATTTT. It is translated as CASRTGPPGSNQPQHF.

This clonotype was seen only a few times. The CDR3 DNA sequence: TGTGCCAGCAGTAAGGCGGGGGGAAAGTACGAGCAGTACTTC. Its protein is CASSKAGGKYEQYF. The chain combines TRBV6-5 with TRBJ2-7; TRBD2 aligns across 8 bases. The trim removed 5 bases at V and 4 bases at J, leaving 7 bases unmatched. This CDR3 is built from 14 residues. Germline V gene data show CDR1 as MNHEY and CDR2 as SVGAGI.

V gene TRBV20-1 combines with J gene TRBJ2-4, with D perhaps TRBD1 (6 bases). The V and J ends lost 3 bases and 8 bases respectively, with 23 bases between them. CDR3 size: 16 residues. Germline V gives CDR1 DFQATT, CDR2 SNEGSKA (reference sequence). DNA for the CDR3: TGCAGTGCTAGCGGTGCAGGGGCCATAATGAGGGACATTCAGTACTTC. This gives the protein CSASGAGAIMRDIQYF.

V is TRBV28 and J is TRBJ2-4; 8 bases map to TRBD1. Germline V gene lookup returns CDR1 MDHEN and CDR2 SYDVKM. The CDR3 length is 15 residues. J lost 2 bases, V lost 4 bases, and 4 bases had no gene match. The CDR3 is CASSYGQGTKNIQYF. CDR3 DNA sequence: TGTGCCAGCAGTTACGGACAGGGAACCAAAAACATTCAGTACTTC.

The V gene is TRBV6-6, the J gene TRBJ1-4, with no clear D. The CDR3 consists of 12 residues. The germline V gene encodes CDR1 MNHNY and CDR2 SVGAGI (reference sequence). The V end was cut by 2 bases, the J end by 7 bases, with 5 bases between. The CDR3 region has the DNA TGTGCCAGCAGTTACAGGGTTGAAAAACTGTTTTTT. Protein: CASSYRVEKLFF.

This clonotype was found a few times. The chain links TRBV28 to TRBJ1-2; D is unresolved. The length of the CDR3 is 14 residues. Germline assignment: CDR1 MDHEN and CDR2 SYDVKM. Trimming took off 6 bases at V and 2 bases at J, with 13 bases between the two ends. The CDR3: CASSPGRRNYGYTF. As DNA, the CDR3 is TGTGCCAGCAGCCCCGGACGGAGGAACTATGGCTACACCTTC.

Details on this clonotype: This may be a read error: a much more frequent sequence differs by one nucleotide. The chain has TRBV7-2 and TRBJ2-4, with 8 bases matching TRBD1. Germline CDR1 and CDR2: SGHTA and FQGNSA. This CDR3 is 19 amino acids long. CDR3 coding DNA: TGTGCCAGCAACTTAGCAACACCCCGGGACAGGCTAGCCAAAAACATTCAGTACTTC. It encodes CASNLATPRDRLAKNIQYF.

This clonotype was picked up many times. V and J are TRBV18 and TRBJ2-5; D is undetermined. V shed 8 bases and J shed 5 bases, with 12 bases lying between them. The CDR3 covers 12 residues. Germline CDR1 and CDR2: KGHSH and LQKENI. The CDR3 loop reads CASSPLGETQYF. CDR3 DNA: TGTGCCAGCAGCCCCCTAGGGGAGACCCAGTACTTC.

The V and J genes are TRBV10-3 and TRBJ2-1, with 13 bases lining up with TRBD2. V was pared by 6 bases and J by 5 bases, with 10 bases of the junction left unmatched. Per the germline V gene, CDR1 is ENHRY and CDR2 is SYGVKD. The CDR3 loop spans 17 amino acids. The CDR3 sequence is CAIRSPGLAGAHNEQFF. As DNA, the CDR3 is TGTGCCATCAGATCCCCCGGACTAGCGGGAGCCCACAATGAGCAGTTCTTC.

This clonotype was counted a few times. The V gene is TRBV7-2, the J gene TRBJ1-1; D is perhaps TRBD1 (6 bases). This CDR3 is built from 14 residues. CDR1 is SGHTA and CDR2 is FQGNSA in the germline V gene. V was pared by 1 base and J by 3 bases, with 9 bases between. CDR3 sequence: CASSLVKGDTEAFF. CDR3 bases: TGTGCCAGCAGCTTAGTGAAGGGGGACACTGAAGCTTTCTTT.

This clonotype was detected a few times. The chain carries TRBV15 and TRBJ2-3, with 12 bases that match TRBD2. This CDR3 contains 17 residues. Germline values: CDR1 LNHNV, CDR2 YYDKDF (reference sequence). Unmatched junction bases numbered 7, after V lost 3 bases and J lost 3 bases. CDR3 protein: CATSSTTSGGITDTQYF. Written as DNA, the CDR3 is TGTGCCACCAGCAGTACGACTAGCGGGGGTATAACAGATACGCAGTATTTT.

This rearrangement joins TRBV15 to TRBJ1-5; a possible D gene is TRBD1 (6 bases). The CDR3 totals 13 residues. Germline CDR1 LNHNV, CDR2 YYDKDF (reference sequence). V lost 6 bases to trimming and J lost 5 bases, with 11 bases between them. The CDR3 region has the DNA TGTGCCACCAGGAGGGGGGGGGATCAGCCCCAGCATTTT. Its protein product is CATRRGGDQPQHF. The complete variable domain, with remaining parts taken from reference TRBV15 and TRBJ1-5, reads DAMVIQNPRYQVTQFGKPVTLSCSQTLNHNVMYWYQQKSSQAPKLLFHYYDKDFNNEADTPDNFQSRRPNTSFCFLDIRSPGLGDTAMYLCATRRGGDQPQHFGDGTRLSIL.

The CDR3 DNA reads as TGTGCCAGCTCACCAAAGGGGTCGACTCCGGGGGAGCAGTACTTC. It translates to CASSPKGSTPGEQYF. The chain carries TRBV18 and TRBJ2-7; tentatively, D is TRBD1 or TRBD2 (5 bases each). Trimming pared 2 bases from V and 7 bases from J, leaving 18 bases between. Germline CDR1 reads KGHSH; CDR2 reads LQKENI. The CDR3 loop spans 15 amino acids. The variable domain in full, completed from reference TRBV18 and TRBJ2-7, reads NAGVMQNPRHLVRRRGQEARLRCSPMKGHSHVYWYRQLPEEGLKFMVYLQKENIIDESGMPKERFSAEFPKEGPSILRIQQVVRGDSAAYFCASSPKGSTPGEQYFGPGTRLTVT.

This clonotype was seen only a few times. The chain is built from TRBV5-1 and TRBJ2-5, with 8 bases identical to TRBD1. The CDR3 length is 16 residues. After removal of 1 base from V and 1 base from J, the junction contained 6 bases not matched to a gene. Germline V CDR1 and CDR2: SGHRS, YFSETQ. The DNA for the CDR3 is TGCGCCAGCAGCTTGACGACAGGGGCGTTCCAAGAGACCCAGTACTTC. Its translation is CASSLTTGAFQETQYF.